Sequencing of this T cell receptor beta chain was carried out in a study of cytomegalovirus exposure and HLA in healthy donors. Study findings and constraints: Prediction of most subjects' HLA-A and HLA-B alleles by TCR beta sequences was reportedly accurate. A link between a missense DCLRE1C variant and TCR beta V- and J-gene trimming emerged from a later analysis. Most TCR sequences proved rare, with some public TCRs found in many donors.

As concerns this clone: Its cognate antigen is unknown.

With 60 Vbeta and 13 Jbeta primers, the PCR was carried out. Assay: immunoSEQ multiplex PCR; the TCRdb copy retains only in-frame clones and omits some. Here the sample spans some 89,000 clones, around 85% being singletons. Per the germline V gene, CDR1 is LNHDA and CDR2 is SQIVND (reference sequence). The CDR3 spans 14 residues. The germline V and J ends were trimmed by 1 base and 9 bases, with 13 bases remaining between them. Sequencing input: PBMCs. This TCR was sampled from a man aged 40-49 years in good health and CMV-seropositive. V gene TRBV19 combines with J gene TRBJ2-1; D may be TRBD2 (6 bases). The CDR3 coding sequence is TGTGCCAGTAGTATAGTGGGGCGGGGAGCTGAGCAGTTCTTC. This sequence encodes CASSIVGRGAEQFF.